The source of this TCR beta chain is a study of cytomegalovirus exposure and HLA in healthy donors. Study-wide findings and caveats: Common viral pathogens seemed, in a later analysis, to connect with several of the most significant clusters. In an earlier analysis, in some 500 donors, most V segments appeared productive either ~87% or ~30% of the time. In a later analysis, TCR association rates varied by HLA locus: DRB1 most, HLA-C fewest.

Germline V gene sequence: CDR1 SNHLY, CDR2 FYNNEI. After removal of 9 bases from V and 4 bases from J, the junction contained 11 bases not matched to a gene. This CDR3 is built from 15 residues. Regarding this clone: The antigen remains undetermined.

Unrecorded immune exposure was likely among donors, who were nominally healthy when sampled. In the PCR, 60 Vbeta and 13 Jbeta primers were used. Clones were sequenced by immunoSEQ multiplex PCR, and TCRdb holds only the in-frame ones, with some missing. The repertoire holds under 250,000 clones, with about three quarters as singletons. Material for sequencing was PBMCs. V gene TRBV2 combines with J gene TRBJ1-5, with 8 bases fitting TRBD1. This clonotype was obtained from a boy aged 5-17 years in good health and CMV-seronegative. The chain's CDR3 is CASSPGTGLNQPQHF. DNA of the CDR3: TGTGCCAGTAGTCCCGGGACAGGCCTAAATCAGCCCCAGCATTTT. The full variable domain, with the rest looked up from reference TRBV2 and TRBJ1-5, is EPEVTQTPSHQVTQMGQEVILRCVPISNHLYFYWYRQILGQKVEFLVSFYNNEISEKSEIFDDQFSVERPDGSNFTLKIRSTKLEDSAMYFCASSPGTGLNQPQHFGDGTRLSIL.